These 16 T cell receptor beta chains share one sample of origin, sequenced in a study of T-cell reconstitution after alpha-beta-depleted transplantation in children. Unique molecular identifiers were incorporated into the prepared TCRbeta library. MiXCR, run by TCRdb on the PCR reads, gives a single entry per CDR3 protein. The sample has about 600,000 distinct CDR3 sequences; 23% are singletons. The sequencing here drew on PBMCs, mostly from graft donor cells, taken 360 days after TCRalphabeta/CD19-depleted stem cell transplant. These receptors came from a boy in the first two years of life who had a stem cell transplant for acute myeloid leukemia, so the T cells may come from the graft donor.

This clonotype was seen a few times. The chain recombines TRBV20-1 with TRBJ2-1; 11 nucleotides align to TRBD2. Germline loops: CDR1 DFQATT, CDR2 SNEGSKA (reference sequence). The CDR3 is 13 amino acids. The trim removed 3 bases at V and 15 bases at J, leaving 10 bases unmatched. DNA of the CDR3: TGCAGTGCTAGGCGGGGACTAGCGGAACCCCTGTTCTTC. Protein sequence: CSARRGLAEPLFF.

This clonotype was picked up many times. The chain employs TRBV5-1 and TRBJ2-3; no firm D call. In germline, CDR1 is SGHRS, CDR2 YFSETQ. The CDR3 runs 13 residues. Trimming cost V 0 bases and J 4 bases, with 6 bases left between them. The DNA for the CDR3 is TGCGCCAGCAGCTTGGAGCTAGCAGATACGCAGTATTTT. Amino acids: CASSLELADTQYF.

The table lists this clonotype with many counts. This chain uses TRBV5-1 with TRBJ1-2, with D possibly TRBD1 on 6 matching bases. Germline V gives CDR1 SGHRS, CDR2 YFSETQ. This CDR3 comprises 13 residues. Deletions cut 4 bases from V and 6 bases from J, with 13 bases between. The CDR3, as DNA: TGCGCCAGCAGCGGAGGGGGAAATGATGGCTACACCTTC. It yields the protein CASSGGGNDGYTF.

This clonotype was detected a few times. This chain uses TRBV20-1 with TRBJ2-1; D unclear. Germline CDR1 DFQATT, CDR2 SNEGSKA (reference sequence). The CDR3 is 12 amino acids. V was trimmed by 1 base and J by 6 bases, leaving 7 bases between them. CDR3 sequence reads: CSARAVSNEQFF. The CDR3 nucleotides are TGCAGTGCTAGAGCGGTCAGCAATGAGCAGTTCTTC.

This clonotype was observed many times. The V call is TRBV29-1, the J call TRBJ1-5; weak D call: TRBD1 (5 bases). Trimming pared 4 bases from V and 5 bases from J, leaving 9 bases between. The CDR3 has 12 amino acids. Germline-derived CDR1 and CDR2 are SQVTM and ANQGSEA. The DNA for the CDR3 is TGCAGCGTTGCAGGGCTAGATCAGCCCCAGCATTTT. Residues: CSVAGLDQPQHF.

This clonotype has a count of ten or more. CDR3 protein: CASSKDRESYNEQFF. DNA for the CDR3: TGTGCCAGCAGTAAGGACAGGGAGTCCTACAATGAGCAGTTCTTC. This sequence joins TRBV2 and TRBJ2-1; TRBD1 aligns across 8 bases. The junction had 4 bases not matched to a gene; V was cut back by 5 bases and J by 1 base. The germline V gene encodes CDR1 SNHLY and CDR2 FYNNEI. This CDR3 is built from 15 residues.

V usage is TRBV7-2 and J usage is TRBJ2-7; tentatively, D is TRBD1 (6 bases). V was cut by 5 bases and J by 5 bases, with 13 bases left in between. The CDR3 is 13 residues long. Germline assignment: CDR1 SGHTA and CDR2 FQGNSA. CDR3 DNA: TGTGCCAGCAGCCAACAACCAGGGGACGAGCAGTACGTC. Residues: CASSQQPGDEQYV.

This clonotype has at least ten counts. The V and J genes are TRBV4-3 and TRBJ2-7, with TRBD2 matching 8 bases. CDR1 is LGHNA, CDR2 YSLEER, per germline. The trim removed 3 bases at V and 1 base at J, leaving 11 bases unmatched. This CDR3 comprises 17 residues. The CDR3 reads CASSHTGPSGGSYEQYF. The CDR3 DNA is TGCGCCAGCAGCCACACTGGGCCCAGCGGGGGTTCCTACGAGCAGTACTTC.

This clonotype has only a few counts. The rearrangement uses TRBV6-1 and TRBJ1-1; D might be TRBD1 (5 bases). This CDR3 is built from 14 residues. The V gene's germline CDR1 is MNHNS and CDR2 SASEGT. The V end was cut by 6 bases, the J end by 8 bases, with 19 bases between. The CDR3 DNA follows: TGTGCCAGCAGCTTTGGGGGAGACAGCTTCGAAGCTTTCTTT. This sequence encodes CASSFGGDSFEAFF.

In this sample, this clonotype turned up once. The chain couples TRBV7-2 to TRBJ2-7, with TRBD2 matching 9 bases. V shed 3 bases and J 5 bases; nucleotides not matched to a gene: 5. From germline, CDR1 is SGHTA and CDR2 FQGNSA. The length of the CDR3 is 14 residues. The CDR3 DNA follows: TGTGCCAGCAGCTTGTCTAGCGGGGCAAACGAGCAGTACGTC. Its translation: CASSLSSGANEQYV.

This clonotype was picked up many times. The chain employs TRBV20-1 and TRBJ2-2; D possibly corresponds to TRBD2 (6 bases). Germline V gives CDR1 DFQATT, CDR2 SNEGSKA (reference sequence). The CDR3 is 13 residues long. V was clipped by 6 bases and J by 6 bases, with 14 bases between them. DNA for the CDR3: TGCAGTGCGCGGGACTTATGGGCCGGGGAGCTGTTTTTT. Translating gives CSARDLWAGELFF.

This clonotype was seen repeatedly, ten times or more. This chain connects TRBV4-3 to TRBJ2-1; D gene ambiguous. Per germline, CDR1 LGHNA and CDR2 YSLEER. CDR3 size: 15 residues. V shed 0 bases and J shed 7 bases, with 13 bases lying between them. Written as DNA, the CDR3 is TGCGCCAGCAGCCAAGAACCTCTGGCAGTTAATGAGCAGTTCTTC. Protein: CASSQEPLAVNEQFF.

About this clonotype: An end of the junction does not agree with germline; a read error may underlie this. The chain employs TRBV7-2 and TRBJ2-5; TRBD2 is a possible D gene (6 bases). This CDR3 is 13 amino acids long. Germline CDR1 SGHTA, CDR2 FQGNSA. The CDR3 sequence is CASSQGLQGTQYF. CDR3 DNA: TGTGCCAGCAGCCAGGGACTTCAAGGGACCCAGTACTTC.

This clonotype was seen many times. V gene TRBV6-2 or TRBV6-3 combines with J gene TRBJ2-7; TRBD1 matches at 8 bases. The CDR3 has 15 residues. From germline, CDR1 is MNHEY and CDR2 SVGEGT. J gave up 5 bases and V 5 bases, and 11 bases lay outside the gene matches. The CDR3 DNA follows: TGTGCCAGCAGTGGTGGGACAGGCTCCCCCAACGAGCAGTACTTC. It encodes CASSGGTGSPNEQYF.

This clonotype appeared a few times. The chain recombines TRBV6-5 with TRBJ2-7, with D maybe TRBD1 (6 bases). The CDR3 spans 15 residues. Trimming took off 0 bases at V and 2 bases at J, with 11 bases between the two ends. CDR1 is MNHEY, CDR2 SVGAGI, per germline. The CDR3 DNA follows: TGTGCCAGCAGTTACTCCTGGACAGATACCTACGAGCAGTACTTC. Protein sequence: CASSYSWTDTYEQYF.

This clonotype was counted only a few times. The chain combines TRBV12-3 or TRBV12-4 with TRBJ2-5; D ambiguous. This CDR3 is built from 12 residues. Between the trimmed V and J ends, which lost 2 bases and 5 bases, there was a span of 6 bases. CDR3 sequence (DNA): TGTGCCAGCAGTTTATCCTGGGAGACCCAGTACTTC. This gives the protein CASSLSWETQYF.